Below are 11 T cell receptor beta chains sequenced from a single sample in a study of blood T cells in healthy people across ages. It was with a sample-barcoded 5' primer and a J-beta primer mix that a second PCR of about 7 to 12 cycles was run. One entry per CDR3 protein results from TCRdb running MiXCR on the 5' RACE reads. The repertoire holds 1,800,000 or so distinct CDR3 sequences, with roughly two fifths as singletons. Input material: blood. The receptors derive from a human donor in good health.

This clonotype turned up a few times. J is TRBJ2-5 and V is TRBV20-1, with TRBD1 as a possible D gene (6 bases). This CDR3 has 12 amino acids. With 6 bases removed from V and 3 bases from J, the gap between germline ends came to 11 bases. CDR1 is DFQATT, CDR2 SNEGSKA, per germline (reference sequence). This chain's CDR3 is CSAPAGEETQYF. The DNA of the CDR3 is TGCAGTGCCCCGGCAGGGGAAGAGACCCAGTACTTC.

This clonotype was observed a handful of times. The rearrangement joins TRBV20-1 to TRBJ2-3; maybe TRBD1 (5 bases). CDR1 and CDR2 from the germline V gene are DFQATT and SNEGSKA (reference sequence). Trimming left V 3 bases short and J 13 bases short, with 14 bases between. The CDR3 runs 11 residues. The CDR3 reads CSASWLDKEYF. The CDR3 region has the DNA TGCAGTGCTAGTTGGTTGGACAAGGAGTATTTT.

This clonotype has a handful of counts. V and J are TRBV4-2 and TRBJ1-2; no reliable D call. The CDR3 covers 14 residues. The germline V gene encodes CDR1 LGHNA and CDR2 YNFKEQ. V was trimmed by 0 bases and J by 2 bases, leaving 7 bases between them. This chain's CDR3 is CASSQDGRNYGYTF. CDR3 bases: TGTGCCAGCAGCCAAGATGGCAGAAACTATGGCTACACCTTC.

The sample holds a few counts of this clonotype. The chain is built from TRBV7-2 and TRBJ1-3, with 7 bases matching TRBD1. There are 14 residues in the CDR3. The V segment lost 4 bases and the J segment 5 bases; nucleotides outside the gene matches: 5. Germline V lookup: CDR1 SGHTA, CDR2 FQGNSA. CDR3 coding DNA: TGTGCCAGCAGCTCCTTACAGGGGCGAAACACCATATATTTT. This encodes CASSSLQGRNTIYF.

This clonotype occurred many times. The chain joins TRBV14 to TRBJ2-7; 8 nucleotides match TRBD1. The V gene's germline CDR1 is SGHDN and CDR2 FVKESK. The ends lost 6 bases at V and 3 bases at J; junction bases unmatched: 7. This CDR3 spans 14 amino acids. CDR3: CASSRGTGGYEQYF. CDR3 nucleotide sequence: TGTGCCAGCAGTCGAGGAACAGGGGGCTACGAGCAGTACTTC.

The chain carries TRBV6-1 and TRBJ1-1; D gene uncertain. This CDR3 is 13 amino acids long. V was clipped by 6 bases and J by 3 bases, with 11 bases between them. Germline V gene lookup returns CDR1 MNHNS and CDR2 SASEGT. CDR3 residues: CASSVRIHTEAFF. The CDR3 coding sequence is TGTGCCAGCAGCGTCAGAATCCACACTGAAGCTTTCTTT.

The chain links TRBV7-9 to TRBJ1-1; D is perhaps TRBD1 (6 bases). Germline V lookup: CDR1 SEHNR, CDR2 FQNEAQ (reference sequence). V lost 4 bases, J lost 7 bases, and 13 bases lay in between. The CDR3 is 13 residues long. The CDR3 sequence is CASSWGPSNEAFF. CDR3 in DNA: TGTGCCAGCAGCTGGGGGCCCAGTAATGAAGCTTTCTTT.

The chain has TRBV4-2 and TRBJ2-5, with 10 bases matching TRBD2. V shed 4 bases and J 3 bases; nucleotides not matched to a gene: 11. CDR1 is LGHNA, CDR2 YNFKEQ, per germline. The CDR3 has 17 residues. In DNA form, the CDR3 reads TGTGCCAGCAGCCTTAGAGTAGCGGGGGGTGGTGAAGAGACCCAGTACTTC. Protein: CASSLRVAGGGEETQYF.

This clonotype turned up a few times. The chain combines TRBV6-5 with TRBJ1-1; the D is unclear. V was cut by 2 bases and J by 4 bases, with 17 bases left in between. Germline V CDR1 and CDR2: MNHEY, SVGAGI. CDR3 length: 16 residues. This chain's CDR3 is CASSYPTEGAGTEAFF. CDR3 nucleotide sequence: TGTGCCAGCAGTTACCCAACCGAGGGAGCTGGCACTGAAGCTTTCTTT.

This clonotype was counted a few times. V and J are TRBV7-2 and TRBJ2-5; D might be TRBD1 (6 bases). Trimming shortened V by 8 bases and J by 3 bases, and 16 bases separated the two germline ends. This CDR3 has 14 residues. Germline loops: CDR1 SGHTA, CDR2 FQGNSA. The CDR3 DNA reads TGTGCCAGCCGAAATAGGGGACAAGAAGAGACCCAGTACTTC. Its translation is CASRNRGQEETQYF.

The rearrangement uses TRBV4-3 and TRBJ2-3; D is uncertain. Trimming pared 0 bases from V and 4 bases from J, leaving 8 bases between. The CDR3 is 14 residues long. Per the germline V gene, CDR1 is LGHNA and CDR2 is YSLEER. CDR3 in DNA: TGCGCCAGCAGCCAAGATGGGAAGTCAGATACGCAGTATTTT. Translating gives CASSQDGKSDTQYF.